This T cell receptor (beta chain) was obtained from a study of CD8+ T cells in alopecia areata. For the study at large: Each day, treated patients took oral tofacitinib twice, at 5 to 10 mg per dose. Overall study results and limits: Researchers report lesional scalp, most notably alopecia totalis/universalis, outstripped normal scalp in clonality.

Patients with alopecia areata provided lesional scalp punch biopsies as well as peripheral blood. Once RNA had been extracted, it was reverse transcribed into cDNA to act as the sequencing template. Clones were read by immunoSEQ multiplex PCR, and TCRdb kept only the in-frame ones, dropping some. This sample has about 130,000 clones; over 50% occur once, and the top ten carry roughly 4.8%. To note about this clone: Its target is not known.

The CDR3 has 13 amino acids. Germline V lookup: CDR1 MDHEN, CDR2 SYDVKM. The germline V and J ends were trimmed by 7 bases and 4 bases, with 14 bases remaining between them. The sequence was collected from a human donor with alopecia areata. The gene calls are TRBV28 and TRBJ2-7; D perhaps matches TRBD2 (5 bases). Material: CD4+ T cells sorted from blood, obtained at week 0. In DNA, the CDR3 is TGTGCCAGCACTCCCCCCGGGGTTTACGAGCAGTACTTC. It codes for CASTPPGVYEQYF.